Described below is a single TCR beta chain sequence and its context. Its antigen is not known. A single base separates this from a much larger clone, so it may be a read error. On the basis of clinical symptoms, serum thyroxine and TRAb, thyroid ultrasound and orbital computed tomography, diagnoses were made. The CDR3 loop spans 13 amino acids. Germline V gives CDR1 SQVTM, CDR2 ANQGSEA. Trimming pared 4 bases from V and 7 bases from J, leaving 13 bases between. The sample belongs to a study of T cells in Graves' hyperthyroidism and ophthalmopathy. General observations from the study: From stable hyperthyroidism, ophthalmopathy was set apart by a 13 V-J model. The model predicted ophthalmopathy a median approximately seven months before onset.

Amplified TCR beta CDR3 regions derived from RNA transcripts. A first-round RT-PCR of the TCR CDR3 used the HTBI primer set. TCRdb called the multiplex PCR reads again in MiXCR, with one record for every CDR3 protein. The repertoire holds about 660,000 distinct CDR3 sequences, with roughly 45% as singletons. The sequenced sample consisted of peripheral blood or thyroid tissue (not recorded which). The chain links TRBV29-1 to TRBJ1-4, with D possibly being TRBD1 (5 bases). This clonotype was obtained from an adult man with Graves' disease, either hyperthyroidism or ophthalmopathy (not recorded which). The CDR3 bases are TGCAGCGTTGGGGGGGTTCGTGGTGAAAAACTGTTTTTT. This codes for CSVGGVRGEKLFF.